This TCR beta chain is from a study of T cell responses to AZD1222 COVID-19 vaccine. Turning to this clone: As yet, its antigen is unknown.

The study, taken as a whole, reports: Regions 160-218 and 743-854 dominated among vaccine-associated CD4 TCRs spanning spike. A mostly white British donor set with more females was recruited, and clonal diversity was possibly underestimated.

Libraries were prepared by immunoSEQ multiplex PCR; TCRdb keeps only in-frame clonotypes and omits some of them. Found here are about 96,000 clones, around 89% of them singletons; the top ten hold roughly 1.7%. Sequencing used peripheral blood, obtained on day 0 of AZD1222 vaccination. This clonotype was sampled from an adult in good health.

CDR3 sequence (DNA): TGTGCCAGCTCACCCAATGGACAGTCCTACGAGCAGTACTTC. It translates to CASSPNGQSYEQYF. The chain uses TRBV18 and TRBJ2-7; weak D call: TRBD1 (6 bases). Germline V gene sequence: CDR1 KGHSH, CDR2 LQKENI. The CDR3 sequence is 14 residues long. V was pared by 3 bases and J by 1 base, with 10 bases between.